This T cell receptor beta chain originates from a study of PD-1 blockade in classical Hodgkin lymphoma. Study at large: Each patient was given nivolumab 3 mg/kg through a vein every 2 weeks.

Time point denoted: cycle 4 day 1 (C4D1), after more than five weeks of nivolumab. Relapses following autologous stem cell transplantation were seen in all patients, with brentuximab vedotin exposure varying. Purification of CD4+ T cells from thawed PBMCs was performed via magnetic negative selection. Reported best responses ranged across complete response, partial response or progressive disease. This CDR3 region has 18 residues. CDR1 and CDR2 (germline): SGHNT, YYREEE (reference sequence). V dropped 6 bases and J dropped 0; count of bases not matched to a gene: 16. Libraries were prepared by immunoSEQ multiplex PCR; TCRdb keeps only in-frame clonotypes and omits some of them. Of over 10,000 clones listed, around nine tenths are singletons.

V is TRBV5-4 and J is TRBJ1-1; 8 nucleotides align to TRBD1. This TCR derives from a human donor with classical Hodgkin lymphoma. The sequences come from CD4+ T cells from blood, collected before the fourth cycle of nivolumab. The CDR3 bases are TGTGCCAGCACTTTCTTCGCAGGGGGCGTGAGGGTGAACACTGAAGCTTTCTTT. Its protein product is CASTFFAGGVRVNTEAFF. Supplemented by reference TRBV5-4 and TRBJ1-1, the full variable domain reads ETGVTQSPTHLIKTRGQQVTLRCSSQSGHNTVSWYQQALGQGPQFIFQYYREEENGRGNFPPRFSGLQFPNYSSELNVNALELDDSALYLCASTFFAGGVRVNTEAFFGQGTRLTVV.